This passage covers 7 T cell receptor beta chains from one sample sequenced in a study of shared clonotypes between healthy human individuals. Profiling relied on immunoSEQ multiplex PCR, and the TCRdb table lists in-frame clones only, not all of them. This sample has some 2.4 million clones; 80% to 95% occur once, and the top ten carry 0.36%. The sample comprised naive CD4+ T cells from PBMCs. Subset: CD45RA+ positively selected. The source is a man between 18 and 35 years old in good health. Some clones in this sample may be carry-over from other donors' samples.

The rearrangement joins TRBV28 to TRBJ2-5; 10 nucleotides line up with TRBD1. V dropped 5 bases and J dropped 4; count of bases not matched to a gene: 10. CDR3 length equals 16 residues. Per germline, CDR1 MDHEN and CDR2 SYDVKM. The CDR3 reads CASSGPGQGMPETQYF. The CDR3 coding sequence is TGTGCCAGCAGTGGGCCGGGACAGGGGATGCCAGAGACCCAGTACTTC.

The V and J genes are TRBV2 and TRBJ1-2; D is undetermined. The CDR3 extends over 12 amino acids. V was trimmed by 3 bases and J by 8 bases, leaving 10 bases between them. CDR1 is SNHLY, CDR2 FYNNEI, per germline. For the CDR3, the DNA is TGTGCCAGCAGTGATACCTCTCGGGGCTACACCTTC. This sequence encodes CASSDTSRGYTF.

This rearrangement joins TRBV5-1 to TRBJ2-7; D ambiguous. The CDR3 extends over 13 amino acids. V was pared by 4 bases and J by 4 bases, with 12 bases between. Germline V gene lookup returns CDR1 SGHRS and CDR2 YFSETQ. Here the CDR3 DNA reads TGCGCCAGCAGCCGAGGACGGAATTACGAGCAGTACTTC. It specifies CASSRGRNYEQYF.

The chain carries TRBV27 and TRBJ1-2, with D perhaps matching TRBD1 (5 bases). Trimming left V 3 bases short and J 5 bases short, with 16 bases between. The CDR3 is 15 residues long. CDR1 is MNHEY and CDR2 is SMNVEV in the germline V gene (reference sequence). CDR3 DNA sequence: TGTGCCAGCAGTTTCCGGGATTATGGGGGGTATGGCTACACCTTC. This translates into CASSFRDYGGYGYTF.

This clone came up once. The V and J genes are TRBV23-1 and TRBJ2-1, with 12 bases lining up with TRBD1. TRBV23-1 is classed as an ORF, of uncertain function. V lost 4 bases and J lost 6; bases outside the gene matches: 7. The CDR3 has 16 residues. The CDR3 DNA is TGCGCCAGCAGTCGAGCCGGGACAGGGGGCGGCAATGAGCAGTTCTTC. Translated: CASSRAGTGGGNEQFF.

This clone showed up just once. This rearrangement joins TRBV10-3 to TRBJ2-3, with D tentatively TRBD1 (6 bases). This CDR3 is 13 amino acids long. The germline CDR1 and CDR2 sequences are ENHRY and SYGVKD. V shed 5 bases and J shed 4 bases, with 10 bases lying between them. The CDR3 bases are TGTGCCATCAGTAATGACAGGCCAGATACGCAGTATTTT. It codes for CAISNDRPDTQYF.

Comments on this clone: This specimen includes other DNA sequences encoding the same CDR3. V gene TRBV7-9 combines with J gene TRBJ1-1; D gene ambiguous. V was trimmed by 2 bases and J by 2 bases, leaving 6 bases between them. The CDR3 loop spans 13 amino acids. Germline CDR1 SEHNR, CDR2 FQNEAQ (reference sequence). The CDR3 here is CASSLLDNTEAFF. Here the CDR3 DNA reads TGTGCCAGCAGCTTACTCGACAACACTGAAGCTTTCTTT.